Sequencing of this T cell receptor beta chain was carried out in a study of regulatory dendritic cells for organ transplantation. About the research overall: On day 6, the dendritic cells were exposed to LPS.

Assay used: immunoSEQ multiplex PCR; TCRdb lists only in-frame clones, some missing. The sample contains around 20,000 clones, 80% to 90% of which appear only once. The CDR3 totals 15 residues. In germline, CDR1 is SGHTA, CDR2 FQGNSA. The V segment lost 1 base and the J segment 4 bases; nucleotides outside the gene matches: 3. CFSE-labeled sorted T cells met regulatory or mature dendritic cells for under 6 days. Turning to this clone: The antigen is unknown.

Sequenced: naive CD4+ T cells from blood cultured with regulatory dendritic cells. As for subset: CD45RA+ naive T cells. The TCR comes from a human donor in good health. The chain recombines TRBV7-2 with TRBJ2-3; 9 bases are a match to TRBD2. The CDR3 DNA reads TGTGCCAGCAGCTTAGAGGGACTAGCCCCAGATACGCAGTATTTT. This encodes CASSLEGLAPDTQYF. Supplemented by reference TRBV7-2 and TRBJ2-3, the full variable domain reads GAGVSQSPSNKVTEKGKDVELRCDPISGHTALYWYRQSLGQGLEFLIYFQGNSAPDKSGLPSDRFSAERTGGSVSTLTIQRTQQEDSAVYLCASSLEGLAPDTQYFGPGTRLTVL.